These 21 T cell receptor beta chains came from one sample sequenced in a study of blood T cell repertoires in COVID-19. Clones were read by immunoSEQ multiplex PCR, and TCRdb kept only the in-frame ones, dropping some. The sample includes approximately 280,000 clones, approximately 91% of them seen just once. Sequenced: peripheral blood. All receptors come from a man aged 50 to 59 with acute or convalescent COVID-19.

This chain connects TRBV7-6 to TRBJ1-2; 7 bases match TRBD1. V dropped 0 bases and J dropped 3; count of bases not matched to a gene: 1. Germline V gives CDR1 SGHVS, CDR2 FNYEAQ. CDR3 length equals 14 residues. The chain's CDR3 is CASSLAGTDYGYTF. The CDR3 DNA is TGTGCCAGCAGCTTAGCCGGGACAGACTATGGCTACACCTTC. Supplemented by reference TRBV7-6 and TRBJ1-2, the full variable domain reads GAGVSQSPRYKVTKRGQDVALRCDPISGHVSLYWYRQALGQGPEFLTYFNYEAQQDKSGLPNDRFSAERPEGSISTLTIQRTEQRDSAMYRCASSLAGTDYGYTFGSGTRLTVV.

This rearrangement joins TRBV6-1 to TRBJ2-7, with 8 bases aligning to TRBD1. Trimming removed 3 bases from V and 4 bases from J; junction bases left unmatched: 8. The CDR3 is 15 residues long. CDR1 MNHNS and CDR2 SASEGT come from the germline V gene. The CDR3 reads CASSDLRDRKYEQYF. Here the CDR3 DNA reads TGTGCCAGCAGTGATCTCCGGGACAGGAAATACGAGCAGTACTTC.

DNA of the CDR3: TGTGCCTCGCAGGGGTACGAGCAGTACTTC. Translating gives CASQGYEQYF. The rearrangement links TRBV30 to TRBJ2-7; possible D gene TRBD1, 6 bases. Trimming took off 7 bases at V and 4 bases at J, with 8 bases between the two ends. From germline, CDR1 is GTSNPN and CDR2 SVGIG (reference sequence). The CDR3 sequence is 10 residues long.

The chain combines TRBV6-5 with TRBJ1-4; TRBD1 agrees at 7 bases. The CDR3 spans 14 residues. Losses at the gene ends were 7 bases for V and 8 bases for J; bases not matched to a gene: 10. Germline V lookup: CDR1 MNHEY, CDR2 SVGAGI. DNA for the CDR3: TGTGCCAGCACCCAGACAGGGTCAGAAGAAAAACTGTTTTTT. This codes for CASTQTGSEEKLFF.

CDR3 coding DNA: TGTGCCAGCAGTTTAAGAGGACAGGTACCCTACGAGCAGTACTTC. Its protein is CASSLRGQVPYEQYF. The V call is TRBV27, the J call TRBJ2-7; 7 bases line up with TRBD1. The CDR3 runs to 15 residues. Germline V gives CDR1 MNHEY, CDR2 SMNVEV (reference sequence). The V segment lost 2 bases and the J segment 2 bases; nucleotides outside the gene matches: 6.

V gene TRBV12-3 or TRBV12-4 combines with J gene TRBJ1-2; 7 bases are a match to TRBD1. Losses at the gene ends were 6 bases for V and 9 bases for J; bases not matched to a gene: 10. The CDR3 extends over 13 amino acids. CDR3 amino acids: CASSRGQGVRYTF. CDR3 nucleotide sequence: TGTGCCAGCAGCCGGGGTCAGGGGGTACGCTACACCTTC.

The rearrangement joins TRBV23-1 to TRBJ2-3, with 7 bases that match TRBD1. TRBV23-1 is an ORF, and what it does is uncertain. Unmatched junction bases numbered 10, after V lost 3 bases and J lost 7 bases. The CDR3 totals 15 residues. CDR3 bases: TGCGCCAGCAGTCAGACAGGGTTTCGTACACATACGCAGTATTTT. It translates to CASSQTGFRTHTQYF.

A note on this clone: Other DNA sequences within the sample encode an identical CDR3. The J gene is TRBJ2-7, the V gene TRBV6-5; no clear D. There are 11 residues in the CDR3. Germline V gene data show CDR1 as MNHEY and CDR2 as SVGAGI. The germline V and J ends were trimmed by 2 bases and 7 bases, with 6 bases remaining between them. As DNA, the CDR3 is TGTGCCAGCAGTTACGGCAGGGAGCAGTACTTC. Amino acids: CASSYGREQYF.

V usage is TRBV25-1 and J usage is TRBJ2-5; 11 positions match TRBD1. Germline assignment: CDR1 MGHDK and CDR2 SYGVNS. The CDR3 is 16 amino acids. V dropped 4 bases and J dropped 5; count of bases not matched to a gene: 9. CDR3 region: CASSGTDRGRWETQYF. The CDR3 coding sequence is TGTGCCAGCAGTGGAACGGACAGGGGGCGTTGGGAGACCCAGTACTTC.

This chain uses TRBV11-2 with TRBJ2-1, with 10 nucleotides matching TRBD1. The V gene end was trimmed by 3 bases and the J gene end by 4 bases; junction bases not matched to a gene: 3. Per the germline V gene, CDR1 is SGHAT and CDR2 is FQNNGV. The CDR3 totals 15 residues. CDR3 DNA sequence: TGTGCCAGCAGCTTCGGGACAGGGGTGTACAATGAGCAGTTCTTC. It translates to CASSFGTGVYNEQFF.

V is TRBV6-5 and J is TRBJ1-5; no clear D. Trimming cost V 0 bases and J 2 bases, with 11 bases left between them. CDR1 MNHEY and CDR2 SVGAGI come from the germline V gene. This CDR3 contains 16 residues. The CDR3 reads CASSYSRLHGNQPQHF. The DNA for the CDR3 is TGTGCCAGCAGTTACTCGAGGCTTCATGGCAATCAGCCCCAGCATTTT.

This chain joins TRBV5-1 and TRBJ2-7; 8 bases line up with TRBD1. The CDR3 sequence is 15 residues long. Unmatched junction bases numbered 6, after V lost 0 bases and J lost 4 bases. The germline V gene has CDR1 SGHRS and CDR2 YFSETQ. CDR3 sequence reads: CASSLVQGAYYEQYF. CDR3 nucleotide sequence: TGCGCCAGCAGCTTGGTCCAGGGGGCCTATTACGAGCAGTACTTC.

This chain uses TRBV6-5 with TRBJ1-4, with 8 bases fitting TRBD1. The CDR3 covers 14 residues. J was trimmed by 6 bases and V by 1 base; bases with no gene match: 1. Germline V gene data show CDR1 as MNHEY and CDR2 as SVGAGI. The CDR3 loop is CASSYLGQDEKLFF. For the CDR3, the DNA is TGTGCCAGCAGTTACTTGGGACAGGATGAAAAACTGTTTTTT.

V and J are TRBV10-3 and TRBJ1-2; possibly TRBD1 for D (5 bases). Germline lookup yields CDR1 ENHRY and CDR2 SYGVKD. V was shortened by 11 bases and J by 2 bases, with 18 bases between the two germline ends. CDR3 length equals 14 residues. CDR3 region: CAAGRGSSNYGYTF. DNA for the CDR3: TGTGCCGCCGGGAGGGGTTCCTCAAACTATGGCTACACCTTC.

The chain has TRBV5-1 and TRBJ2-5; D is possibly TRBD1 (7 bases). V lost 3 bases, J lost 1 base, and 13 bases lay in between. Germline V lookup: CDR1 SGHRS, CDR2 YFSETQ. This CDR3 has 15 residues. CDR3 DNA sequence: TGCGCCAGCAGCTCGGCGGGGACAGCCCAAGAGACCCAGTACTTC. Its protein is CASSSAGTAQETQYF.

The sample holds one count of this clone. The chain employs TRBV7-9 and TRBJ1-2; 8 bases agree with TRBD1. The CDR3 covers 14 residues. Germline CDR1 is SEHNR and CDR2 is FQNEAQ (reference sequence). V lost 3 bases to trimming and J lost 7 bases; unmatched junction nucleotides: 7. The CDR3 coding sequence is TGTGCCAGCAGCTTCTCGGGACAGGTACTTGGCTACACCTTC. Translating it yields CASSFSGQVLGYTF. The full variable domain, with the rest looked up from reference TRBV7-9 and TRBJ1-2, is DTGVSQNPRHKITKRGQNVTFRCDPISEHNRLYWYRQTLGQGPEFLTYFQNEAQLEKSRLLSDRFSAERPKGSFSTLEIQRTEQGDSAMYLCASSFSGQVLGYTFGSGTRLTVV.

This clone was seen a few times. This chain uses TRBV15 with TRBJ2-7; D possibly corresponds to TRBD1 (6 bases). V was clipped by 1 base and J by 3 bases, with 10 bases between them. CDR1 is LNHNV, CDR2 YYDKDF, per germline (reference sequence). The CDR3 sequence is 14 residues long. Here the CDR3 reads CATSRGDMLYEQYF. The CDR3 DNA reads TGTGCCACCAGCAGAGGGGACATGCTCTACGAGCAGTACTTC.

The chain employs TRBV5-1 and TRBJ1-3, with 7 bases identical to TRBD1. V trimming: 4 bases; J trimming: 0 bases; junction bases outside the gene matches: 4. The CDR3 has 15 amino acids. Germline V gene data show CDR1 as SGHRS and CDR2 as YFSETQ. The CDR3, as DNA: TGCGCCAGCAGCCTGGGACAGATCTCTGGAAACACCATATATTTT. Translation: CASSLGQISGNTIYF.

The chain is built from TRBV12-5 and TRBJ1-6; 10 nucleotides match TRBD1. The CDR3 covers 18 residues. Germline loops: CDR1 LGHNT, CDR2 FRNRAP. With 1 base clipped from V and 7 bases from J, the junction kept 10 bases outside the gene matches. This chain's CDR3 is CASGLGPGQGLGNSPLHF. In DNA form, the CDR3 reads TGTGCTAGTGGTTTGGGCCCGGGACAGGGGCTGGGCAATTCACCCCTCCACTTT.

The chain employs TRBV18 and TRBJ2-6; D remains unclear. V was pared by 6 bases and J by 1 base, with 28 bases between. Germline V lookup: CDR1 KGHSH, CDR2 LQKENI. CDR3 length: 21 amino acids. The CDR3 nucleotides are TGTGCCAGCTCCCTAATAGTTGGCCCCTCCCTTGACATTTCTGGGGCCAACGTCCTGACTTTC. Amino acids: CASSLIVGPSLDISGANVLTF.

The chain is built from TRBV9 and TRBJ1-1; D uncertain. Per the germline V gene, CDR1 is SGDLS and CDR2 is YYNGEE. Trimming pared 0 bases from V and 0 bases from J, leaving 12 bases between. CDR3 length: 16 amino acids. The CDR3 coding sequence is TGTGCCAGCAGCGTAGGGTGGAGCCGCATGAACACTGAAGCTTTCTTT. Residues: CASSVGWSRMNTEAFF.